A single TCR beta chain is shown here with its context. This CDR3 is built from 13 residues. CDR1 is PRHDT and CDR2 is FYEKMQ in the germline V gene (reference sequence). The V end was cut by 1 base, the J end by 5 bases, with 8 bases between. The data are from a study of blood T cell repertoires in COVID-19. Sequenced by immunoSEQ multiplex PCR; TCRdb stores in-frame clones only, minus some. The sample yields approximately 210,000 clones, around 84% seen once. The genes are TRBV13 and TRBJ1-2; D is possibly TRBD1 (5 bases). The sequence was obtained from a human donor in a cohort sampled during active COVID-19. Input material: peripheral blood. CDR3 bases: TGTGCCAGCAGCTTAGACAGGAAGTATGGCTACACCTTC. Translating it yields CASSLDRKYGYTF.